This T cell receptor beta chain was observed in a study of cytomegalovirus exposure and HLA in healthy donors. It was with 60 Vbeta and 13 Jbeta primers that the PCR ran. Measured with immunoSEQ multiplex PCR; TCRdb has only the in-frame clones, and not every one. The table lists about 190,000 clones, 65% to 85% of them singletons. The CDR3 loop spans 15 amino acids. V was pared by 2 bases and J by 9 bases, with 6 bases of the junction left unmatched. Germline V gene sequence: CDR1 SGHNT, CDR2 YENEEA. Input material: PBMCs. The receptor's source is a man aged 18 to 29 in good health and CMV-seronegative. The gene calls are TRBV11-3 and TRBJ2-7, with 14 bases fitting TRBD2. Here the CDR3 DNA reads TGTGCCAGCAGCTTAACCGGGACTAGCGGGAGCCTGCAGTACTTC. This gives the protein CASSLTGTSGSLQYF.